This is a list of T cell receptor beta chains from one sample in a study of metastatic and nonmetastatic thyroid tumors. TCRdb re-called the PCR reads with MiXCR. The repertoire includes approximately 30,000 clones, around 22% of them detected once, and approximately 2.3% sits in the top ten. Sequenced input: blood. The receptors here all came from a female donor with papillary thyroid cancer or a benign thyroid nodule (not recorded which). Some clones in this sample may be carry-over from other donors' samples. The CDR3 runs from the conserved cysteine through the conserved F or W. Fields, in order: CDR3 protein, CDR3 DNA, J gene, clone size, D gene, V gene. A D gene is named only where the DNA matches it firmly. Expanded clones get a size class; other rows say once, few or many, or leave the size out.

CDR3: CASSLARDTQYF; DNA: TGTGCCAGCAGTTTAGCTAGAGATACGCAGTATTTT; J: TRBJ2-3; size: many; D: .; V: TRBV12-3/TRBV12-4
CDR3: CSAGPLTGGLTDTQYF; DNA: TGCAGTGCTGGACCCCTGACGGGAGGGCTTACAGATACGCAGTATTTT; J: TRBJ2-3; size: many; D: TRBD2; V: TRBV20-1
CDR3: CASSHTSGGLYEQYF; DNA: TGTGCCAGCAGCCACACTAGCGGGGGCCTCTACGAGCAGTACTTC; J: TRBJ2-7; size: medium-sized; D: TRBD2; V: TRBV4-2
CDR3: CASSQGAGNTIYF; DNA: TGTGCCAGCAGCCAGGGGGCTGGAAACACCATATATTTT; J: TRBJ1-3; size: many; D: TRBD1; V: TRBV11-2
CDR3: CASSELGQVKGNTIYF; DNA: TGTGCCAGCAGTGAATTGGGACAGGTTAAAGGAAACACCATATATTTT; J: TRBJ1-3; size: many; D: TRBD1; V: TRBV25-1
CDR3: CASSNGTVNSPLHF; DNA: TGCGCCAGCAGCAACGGGACAGTAAATTCACCCCTCCACTTT; J: TRBJ1-6; size: .; D: TRBD1; V: TRBV5-1
CDR3: CASSYGAGKETQYF; DNA: TGTGCCAGCAGTTATGGGGCGGGAAAGGAGACCCAGTACTTC; J: TRBJ2-5; size: many; D: .; V: TRBV6-1
CDR3: CASSAPSGSSYNEQFF; DNA: TGTGCCAGCAGTGCCCCTAGCGGGAGCTCCTACAATGAGCAGTTCTTC; J: TRBJ2-1; size: many; D: TRBD2; V: TRBV27
CDR3: CASSETRSYEQYF; DNA: TGTGCCAGCAGTGAAACACGTTCCTACGAGCAGTACTTC; J: TRBJ2-7; size: .; D: .; V: TRBV6-1
CDR3: CSARMDTAYTGELFF; DNA: TGCAGCGCTAGAATGGACACCGCTTACACCGGGGAGCTGTTTTTT; J: TRBJ2-2; size: many; D: .; V: TRBV29-1
CDR3: CASSLVIGGNQPQYF; DNA: TGTGCCAGCAGCTTAGTGATAGGGGGTAATCAGCCCCAGTATTTT; J: TRBJ2-3; size: many; D: .; V: TRBV7-8
CDR3: CAGTGTGNTIYF; DNA: TGTGCCGGCACAGGGACTGGAAACACCATATACTTT; J: TRBJ1-3; size: .; D: .; V: TRBV6-1
CDR3: CATFGQAYDTEAFF; DNA: TGTGCCACCTTCGGACAGGCCTACGACACTGAAGCTTTCTTT; J: TRBJ1-1; size: few; D: TRBD1; V: TRBV24-1
CDR3: CSVPVWGGRRQYF; DNA: TGCAGTGTCCCAGTTTGGGGCGGGAGGAGGCAGTACTTC; J: TRBJ2-7; size: once; D: TRBD2; V: TRBV20-1
CDR3: CSARPGTPRSEQYF; DNA: TGCAGTGCTAGACCAGGCACTCCTCGGTCCGAGCAGTACTTC; J: TRBJ2-7; size: .; D: .; V: TRBV20-1
CDR3: CASSVDRDLYEQYF; DNA: TGCGCCAGCAGCGTGGACAGGGATTTATACGAGCAGTACTTC; J: TRBJ2-7; size: .; D: TRBD1; V: TRBV5-1
CDR3: CASSAKAGATDTQYF; DNA: TGTGCCAGCAGTGCGAAAGCGGGAGCCACAGATACGCAGTATTTT; J: TRBJ2-3; size: many; D: TRBD2; V: TRBV6-4
CDR3: CSARRDSLNSPLHF; DNA: TGCAGTGCTAGGAGGGACAGTTTAAATTCACCCCTCCACTTT; J: TRBJ1-6; size: medium-sized; D: TRBD1; V: TRBV20-1
CDR3: CASSLGSGDFYSYNDQFF; DNA: TGTGCCAGTAGCCTAGGGAGCGGGGACTTCTATTCCTACAATGACCAGTTCTTC; J: TRBJ2-1; size: .; D: TRBD2; V: TRBV19
CDR3: CASRFTGTRNEQFF; DNA: TGTGCCAGCAGGTTTACCGGAACTAGAAATGAGCAGTTCTTC; J: TRBJ2-1; size: few; D: .; V: TRBV6-1
CDR3: CASSPGWSSGNTIYF; DNA: TGTGCCAGCAGCCCTGGGTGGTCCTCTGGAAACACCATATATTTT; J: TRBJ1-3; size: many; D: .; V: TRBV7-8
CDR3: CASSLRLGVRDQETQYF; DNA: TGTGCCAGCAGCTTACGTTTGGGGGTCAGGGACCAAGAGACCCAGTACTTC; J: TRBJ2-5; size: many; D: .; V: TRBV7-9
CDR3: CASSLDLAGGSYNEQFF; DNA: TGTGCCAGCAGCTTGGATCTAGCCGGTGGGTCCTACAATGAGCAGTTCTTC; J: TRBJ2-1; size: many; D: .; V: TRBV5-4
CDR3: CASSPRGRAYNEQFF; DNA: TGTGCCAGCAGTCCTCGGGGGAGGGCCTACAATGAGCAGTTCTTC; J: TRBJ2-1; size: many; D: TRBD2; V: TRBV6-2/TRBV6-3
CDR3: CASSLQHNSPLHF; DNA: TGTGCCAGCAGTTTACAGCACAATTCACCCCTCCACTTT; J: TRBJ1-6; size: many; D: .; V: TRBV28
CDR3: CASSPLSLNTEAFF; DNA: TGTGCCAGCAGCCCCTTGAGCCTGAACACTGAAGCTTTCTTT; J: TRBJ1-1; size: .; D: .; V: TRBV9
CDR3: CASSQAPAGGPGEQFF; DNA: TGTGCCAGCAGCCAAGCCCCAGCGGGAGGGCCAGGTGAGCAGTTCTTC; J: TRBJ2-1; size: many; D: TRBD2; V: TRBV14
CDR3: CSARGETGEYEQYF; DNA: TGCAGTGCTAGAGGTGAGACAGGGGAATACGAGCAGTACTTC; J: TRBJ2-7; size: medium-sized; D: TRBD1; V: TRBV20-1
CDR3: CASNKAGEGETQYF; DNA: TGTGCCAGCAATAAAGCGGGAGAAGGTGAGACCCAGTACTTC; J: TRBJ2-5; size: many; D: TRBD2; V: TRBV9
CDR3: CSASEPNTEAFF; DNA: TGCAGTGCTAGTGAGCCGAACACTGAAGCTTTCTTT; J: TRBJ1-1; size: many; D: .; V: TRBV20-1
CDR3: CASSPPESYEKLFF; DNA: TGTGCCAGCTCACCACCAGAGAGTTATGAAAAACTGTTTTTT; J: TRBJ1-4; size: .; D: .; V: TRBV18
CDR3: CASSARDRGSEAFF; DNA: TGTGCCAGCAGTGCCCGGGACAGGGGGTCCGAAGCTTTCTTT; J: TRBJ1-1; size: few; D: TRBD1; V: TRBV6-1
CDR3: CASSPGQGTNYGYTF; DNA: TGTGCCAGCTCACCGGGACAGGGTACTAACTATGGCTACACCTTC; J: TRBJ1-2; size: .; D: TRBD1; V: TRBV18
CDR3: CSASMPREFNVQYF; DNA: TGCAGTGCTAGCATGCCGCGGGAATTTAACGTGCAGTACTTC; J: TRBJ2-7; size: .; D: .; V: TRBV20-1
CDR3: CACSQDMREYNIQYF; DNA: TGCGCCTGCAGCCAAGATATGCGGGAGTATAACATTCAGTACTTC; J: TRBJ2-4; size: .; D: TRBD2; V: TRBV4-3
CDR3: CASGFWPAGLPDTQYF; DNA: TGTGCTAGTGGTTTTTGGCCAGCGGGATTACCAGATACGCAGTATTTT; J: TRBJ2-3; size: many; D: TRBD2; V: TRBV12-5
CDR3: CASRTGLGGYTF; DNA: TGTGCCAGCAGGACGGGTTTGGGTGGCTACACCTTC; J: TRBJ1-2; size: .; D: .; V: TRBV28